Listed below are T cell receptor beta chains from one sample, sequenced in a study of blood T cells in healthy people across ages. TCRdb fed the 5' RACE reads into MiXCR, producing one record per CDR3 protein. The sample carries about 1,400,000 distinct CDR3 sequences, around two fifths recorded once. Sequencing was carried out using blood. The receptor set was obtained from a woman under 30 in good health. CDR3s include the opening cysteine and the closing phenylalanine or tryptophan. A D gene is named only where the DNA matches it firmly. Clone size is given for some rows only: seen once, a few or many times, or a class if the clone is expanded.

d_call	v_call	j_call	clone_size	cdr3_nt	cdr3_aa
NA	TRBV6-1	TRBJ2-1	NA	TGTGCCAGCAGTGAAGCAGGGACCAACCTGACTGAGCAGTTCTTC	CASSEAGTNLTEQFF
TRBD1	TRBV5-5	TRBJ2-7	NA	TGTGCCGGGAGACAGGGGGTTAACTCCTACGAGCAGTACTTC	CAGRQGVNSYEQYF
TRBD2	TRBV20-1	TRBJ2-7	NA	TGCAGTGCTTCCCCGGGACTAGCAAACTACGAGCAGTACTTC	CSASPGLANYEQYF
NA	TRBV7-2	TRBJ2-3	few	TGTGCCAGCAGCCGACGATACACAGATACGCAGTATTTT	CASSRRYTDTQYF
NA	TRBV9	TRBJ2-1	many	TGTGCCAGCAGCCCTGGGGCAACCTACAATGAGCAGTTCTTC	CASSPGATYNEQFF
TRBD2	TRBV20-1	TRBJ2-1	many	TGCAGTGCTAGGGTCGGGACTACCAATGAGCAGTTCTTC	CSARVGTTNEQFF
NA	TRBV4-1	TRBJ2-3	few	TGCGCCAGCAGCCAAGATAGAGGCCTAACGGGGGCAGATACGCAGTATTTT	CASSQDRGLTGADTQYF
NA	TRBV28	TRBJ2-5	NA	TGTGCCAGCAGTTTCTCGGGGGGCCAACCGGCCCAGTACTTC	CASSFSGGQPAQYF
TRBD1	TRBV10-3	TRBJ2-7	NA	TGTGCCATCAGTGAGTTCCCCGGGACAGCCTCCTACGAGCAGTACTTC	CAISEFPGTASYEQYF
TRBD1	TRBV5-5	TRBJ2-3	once	TGTGCCAGCAGCGAGGACAGGGGATTGGACACAGATACGCAGTATTTT	CASSEDRGLDTDTQYF
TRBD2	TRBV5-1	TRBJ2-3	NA	TGCGCCAGCAGCCCGGGGGCTAGCGGGAGAAACAGATACGCGTATTTT	CASSPGASGRNRYAYF
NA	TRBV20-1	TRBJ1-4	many	TGCAGTGCTAGAGATCGGTCATTGAGTGAAAAACTGTTTTTT	CSARDRSLSEKLFF
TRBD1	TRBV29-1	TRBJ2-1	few	TGCAGCGTTGAAAACCGGGACAGCTATTACAATGAGCAGTTCTTC	CSVENRDSYYNEQFF
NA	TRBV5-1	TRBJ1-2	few	TGCGCCAGCAGTCCCGACATGGGGGATGGCTACACCTTC	CASSPDMGDGYTF
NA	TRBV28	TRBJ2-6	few	TGTGCCAGCAGTTTGGACGGCGGCCACTCTGGGGCCAACGTCCTGACTTTC	CASSLDGGHSGANVLTF
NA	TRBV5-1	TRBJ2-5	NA	TGCGCCAGCAGCTTGGCCGGCAGATCCCAAGAGACCCAGTACTTC	CASSLAGRSQETQYF
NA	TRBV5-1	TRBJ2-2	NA	TGCGCCAGCAGCTCCGTCCCCGACATCTCGAACGCCGGGGAGCTGTTTTTT	CASSSVPDISNAGELFF
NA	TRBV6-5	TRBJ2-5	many	TGTGCCAGCAGTTACGGCAGGGAACCGGCGGGGACCCAGTACTTC	CASSYGREPAGTQYF
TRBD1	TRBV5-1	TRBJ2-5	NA	TGCGCCAGCAGCTTACCGGGACAGGGTTTGATGGAGACCCAGTACTTC	CASSLPGQGLMETQYF
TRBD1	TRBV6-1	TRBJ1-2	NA	TGTGCCAGCAGTGAACCCGGGACAGGAGATAACTATGGCTACACCTTC	CASSEPGTGDNYGYTF
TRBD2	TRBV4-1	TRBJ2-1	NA	TGCGCCAGCAGACCCGATAGGACTAGCAGATACAATGAGCAGTTCTTC	CASRPDRTSRYNEQFF
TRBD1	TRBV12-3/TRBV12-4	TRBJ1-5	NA	TGTGCCAGCAGCCGTGGGACAGGGCCACGCAATCAGCCCCAGCATTTT	CASSRGTGPRNQPQHF
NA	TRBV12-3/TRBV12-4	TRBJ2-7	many	TGTGCCAGCAGTGGGGACAACTCCTACGAGCAGTACTTC	CASSGDNSYEQYF
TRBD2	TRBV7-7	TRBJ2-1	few	TGTGCTAGCAGCCAGACTAGCGGGAGGCTGGATGAGCAGTTCTTC	CASSQTSGRLDEQFF
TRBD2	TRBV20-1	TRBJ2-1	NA	TGCAGTGCTAGAGTAGAGCGGGAAGGGAGGAATGAGCAGTTCTTC	CSARVEREGRNEQFF
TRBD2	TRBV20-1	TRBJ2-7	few	TGCAGTGCTGCCTCTGGGACTAGCGGCTCCTACGAGCAGTACTTC	CSAASGTSGSYEQYF
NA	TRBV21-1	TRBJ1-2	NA	TGTGCCAGCAGCAAACAGGGACAGAGCTACACCTTC	CASSKQGQSYTF
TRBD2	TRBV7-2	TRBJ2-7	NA	TGTGCCAGCAGCTTAAAGACTAGCGGGGCCGGCGGCTACGAGCAGTACTTC	CASSLKTSGAGGYEQYF
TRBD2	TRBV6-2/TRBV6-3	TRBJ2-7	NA	TGTGCCAGCAGTTACCCTCGGACTAGCGGGAGGGCCATCGACGAGCAGTACTTC	CASSYPRTSGRAIDEQYF